This T cell receptor beta chain was sequenced in a study of blood T cells in healthy people across ages. Study conclusions and caveats: Strong correlation was found linking TCR beta diversity to naive T cell percentage. The long-lived group displayed more naive CD4+ cells, plus higher diversity, than the aged donors did.

There are a few counts of this clonotype. Its antigen is unknown. With a J-beta primer mix and a sample-barcoded 5' primer, a second PCR ran about 6 to 11 cycles. Tags on each cDNA molecule came from a template-switch adaptor with 12 random nucleotides. TCRdb reanalysed the 5' RACE reads using MiXCR and keeps one entry per CDR3 protein. Seen here are about a million distinct CDR3 sequences, approximately 49% observed once, and the top ten hold about an eighth. Germline CDR1 reads SGHRS; CDR2 reads YFSETQ. This CDR3 has 16 residues. The chain employs TRBV5-1 and TRBJ2-5, with 8 bases matching TRBD1. The J call is in doubt because the DNA end fits TRBJ2-7 better. The sample comprised blood. The receptor comes from a young man in good health. CDR3 sequence (DNA): TGCGCCAGCAGCCTGGGCGGCTCAGGGGGCGGCTACGAGCAGTACTTC. The encoded protein is CASSLGGSGGGYEQYF.